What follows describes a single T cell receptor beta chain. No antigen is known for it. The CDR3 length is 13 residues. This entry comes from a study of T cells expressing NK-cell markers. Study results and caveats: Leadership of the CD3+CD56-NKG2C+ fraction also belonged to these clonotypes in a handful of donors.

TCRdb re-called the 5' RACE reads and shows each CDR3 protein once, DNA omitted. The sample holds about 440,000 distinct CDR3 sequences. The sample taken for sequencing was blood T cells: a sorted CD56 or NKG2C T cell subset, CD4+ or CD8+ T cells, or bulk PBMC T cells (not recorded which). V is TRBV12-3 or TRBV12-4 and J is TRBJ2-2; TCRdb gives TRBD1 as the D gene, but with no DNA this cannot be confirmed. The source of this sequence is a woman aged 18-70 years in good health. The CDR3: CASSPPDTGELFF.